This passage covers 24 T cell receptor beta chains from one sample sequenced in a study of identical twins. TCRdb itself ran the 5' RACE reads through MiXCR, one entry per CDR3 protein. This table holds under 1 million distinct CDR3 sequences, around an eighth found once. In addition, the sample was reused for a study of yellow fever vaccine responses in identical twins.

Sequencing was done on a sample of PBMCs. These receptors were taken from a woman between 18 and 29 years old in good health.

The chain recombines TRBV6-2 or TRBV6-3 with TRBJ2-1, with 10 bases matching TRBD1. Germline CDR1 reads MNHEY; CDR2 reads SVGEGT. This CDR3 region has 20 residues. The V segment lost 0 bases and the J segment 8 bases; nucleotides outside the gene matches: 19. For the CDR3, the DNA is TGTGCCAGCAGTTACTCGAAGCCGATCCTCCTACGGGACAGGGGTGATGAGCAGTTCTTC. As protein: CASSYSKPILLRDRGDEQFF.

This clonotype was seen many times. The chain carries TRBV6-1 and TRBJ2-1; D not resolved. The germline V gene encodes CDR1 MNHNS and CDR2 SASEGT. Trimming left V 5 bases short and J 6 bases short, with 8 bases between. This CDR3 spans 12 amino acids. For the CDR3, the DNA is TGTGCCAGCAGTATAGCCTCCAATGAGCAGTTCTTC. The encoded protein is CASSIASNEQFF.

This clonotype was seen repeatedly, ten times or more. The chain joins TRBV12-3 or TRBV12-4 to TRBJ2-2; 14 bases agree with TRBD2. The CDR3 length is 16 residues. The V gene end was trimmed by 5 bases and the J gene end by 8 bases; junction bases not matched to a gene: 7. This CDR3 reads CASSPGLAGVEGELFF. CDR3 bases: TGTGCCAGCAGTCCGGGACTAGCGGGAGTCGAAGGGGAGCTGTTTTTT.

This clonotype occurred a few times. The chain employs TRBV6-1 and TRBJ1-1, with 9 nucleotides matching TRBD1. V lost 2 bases to trimming and J lost 10 bases; unmatched junction nucleotides: 11. Germline CDR1 MNHNS, CDR2 SASEGT. The CDR3 sequence is 15 residues long. CDR3 residues: CASSESGTGSSSAFF. CDR3 sequence (DNA): TGTGCCAGCAGTGAATCGGGGACAGGGTCATCGTCAGCTTTCTTT.

This clonotype was seen a handful of times. This sequence joins TRBV7-6 and TRBJ1-3, with D possibly being TRBD1 (6 bases). This CDR3 has 16 residues. Trimming took 5 bases from V and 0 from J, leaving 14 bases between them. The germline CDR1 and CDR2 sequences are SGHVS and FNYEAQ. The CDR3 region is CASSPRQVNSGNTIYF. CDR3 bases: TGTGCCAGCAGCCCCCGACAGGTTAACTCTGGAAACACCATATATTTT.

This clonotype was seen only a few times. The chain recombines TRBV5-1 with TRBJ2-2; maybe TRBD1 (5 bases). This CDR3 region has 15 residues. Trimming removed 5 bases from V and 1 base from J, with 12 bases in between. Germline loops: CDR1 SGHRS, CDR2 YFSETQ. In DNA form, the CDR3 reads TGCGCCAGCAGAAGTAGGACAATGAACACCGGGGAGCTGTTTTTT. Translation: CASRSRTMNTGELFF.

The chain carries TRBV6-1 and TRBJ2-3, with D perhaps being TRBD1 or TRBD2 (5 bases each). Per the germline V gene, CDR1 is MNHNS and CDR2 is SASEGT. V was clipped by 5 bases and J by 2 bases, with 20 bases between them. The CDR3 sequence is 17 residues long. The CDR3 sequence: CASSPPPGPKVTDTQYF. The CDR3 nucleotides read TGTGCCAGCAGTCCCCCCCCGGGACCAAAAGTCACAGATACGCAGTATTTT.

This chain joins TRBV28 and TRBJ2-5; the D is unclear. Trimming stripped 5 bases from V and 2 bases from J, with 15 bases between. Germline loops: CDR1 MDHEN, CDR2 SYDVKM. The CDR3 sequence is 15 residues long. Here the CDR3 reads CASSPIPLGQETQYF. CDR3 DNA: TGTGCCAGCAGTCCGATCCCCTTGGGGCAAGAGACCCAGTACTTC.

The rearrangement joins TRBV7-9 to TRBJ1-1; 10 nucleotides agree with TRBD1. After removal of 4 bases from V and 11 bases from J, the junction contained 4 bases not matched to a gene. The CDR3 length is 12 residues. Germline CDR1 and CDR2: SEHNR and FQNEAQ (reference sequence). The CDR3 DNA is TGTGCCAGCAGCTCGGACAGGGGGGCGGCTTTCTTT. Translated, it gives CASSSDRGAAFF.

Ten or more counts support this clonotype. The rearrangement joins TRBV10-3 to TRBJ2-3; 10 bases agree with TRBD2. J gave up 0 bases and V 0 bases, and 3 bases lay outside the gene matches. The length of the CDR3 is 17 residues. The germline CDR1 and CDR2 sequences are ENHRY and SYGVKD. CDR3 residues: CAISESKTSGSTDTQYF. The CDR3 nucleotides are TGTGCCATCAGTGAGTCGAAGACTAGCGGGAGCACAGATACGCAGTATTTT.

This clonotype showed up just a few times. The chain is built from TRBV2 and TRBJ2-7; TRBD2 agrees at 12 bases. V shed 6 bases, J shed 7 bases, and the junction held 10 bases outside the gene matches. Looked up from germline, CDR1 is SNHLY and CDR2 is FYNNEI. The length of the CDR3 is 15 residues. The CDR3 bases are TGTGCCAGCAGGGGAGGACTAGCGGGGTCTCAGGAGCAGTACGTC. This codes for CASRGGLAGSQEQYV.

This chain joins TRBV12-3 or TRBV12-4 and TRBJ1-3; unclear D gene. The V gene lost 6 bases and the J gene lost 1 base, with 10 bases spanning the gap. The CDR3 loop spans 14 amino acids. The CDR3 spells CASRETDSGNTIYF. CDR3 DNA: TGTGCCAGCAGGGAGACGGATTCTGGAAACACCATATATTTT.

This clonotype was observed a handful of times. The chain couples TRBV12-3 or TRBV12-4 to TRBJ1-5; weak D call: TRBD1 (6 bases). This CDR3 comprises 14 residues. Trimming pared 8 bases from V and 2 bases from J, leaving 13 bases between. The CDR3 DNA sequence: TGTGCCAGCGGGGGGGGACATCGCAATCAGCCCCAGCATTTT. Its translation: CASGGGHRNQPQHF.

This clonotype has more than one count but fewer than ten. CDR3 coding DNA: TGCAGTGCTAGGCTCAGGGAGCAGTCCTACGAGCAGTACTTC. Protein sequence: CSARLREQSYEQYF. The V and J genes are TRBV20-1 and TRBJ2-7; perhaps D is TRBD1 or TRBD2 (5 bases each). Germline V lookup: CDR1 DFQATT, CDR2 SNEGSKA (reference sequence). The V and J ends lost 3 bases and 1 base respectively, with 13 bases between them. The CDR3 is made up of 14 amino acids.

V gene TRBV18 combines with J gene TRBJ2-5; tentatively, D is TRBD1 (5 bases). Trimming stripped 2 bases from V and 5 bases from J, with 6 bases between. The CDR3 is 12 amino acids. Germline assignment: CDR1 KGHSH and CDR2 LQKENI. The CDR3 here is CASSPWGETQYF. The CDR3 DNA reads TGTGCCAGCTCACCATGGGGCGAGACCCAGTACTTC. Drawing the rest from reference TRBV18 and TRBJ2-5, the complete variable domain is NAGVMQNPRHLVRRRGQEARLRCSPMKGHSHVYWYRQLPEEGLKFMVYLQKENIIDESGMPKERFSAEFPKEGPSILRIQQVVRGDSAAYFCASSPWGETQYFGPGTRLLVL.

This clonotype has just a few counts. This chain uses TRBV12-3 or TRBV12-4 with TRBJ2-7; no reliable D call. CDR3 length equals 13 residues. With 0 bases removed from V and 5 bases from J, the gap between germline ends came to 8 bases. This CDR3 reads CASSLAGRNEQYV. Here the CDR3 DNA reads TGTGCCAGCAGTTTAGCGGGTCGAAACGAGCAGTACGTC.

This clonotype was recorded many times. This chain joins TRBV5-1 and TRBJ1-2; 8 positions match TRBD1. Germline CDR1 is SGHRS and CDR2 is YFSETQ. The V segment lost 5 bases and the J segment 2 bases; nucleotides outside the gene matches: 5. This CDR3 has 14 amino acids. The CDR3 DNA follows: TGCGCCAGCAGTACCGACAGGGGCAACTATGGCTACACCTTC. The encoded protein is CASSTDRGNYGYTF.

This chain connects TRBV5-5 to TRBJ2-6; 8 bases align to TRBD2. This CDR3 is built from 18 residues. Per germline, CDR1 SGHKS and CDR2 YYEKEE (reference sequence). V shed 2 bases, J shed 0 bases, and the junction held 7 bases outside the gene matches. The CDR3 region has the DNA TGTGCCAGCAGCTTTGGTGCTAGCGGGCACTCTGGGGCCAACGTCCTGACTTTC. Translation gives CASSFGASGHSGANVLTF.

This clonotype was found a few times. The chain recombines TRBV10-3 with TRBJ2-3; 11 bases fit TRBD2. The V and J ends lost 8 bases and 0 bases, in that order; junction bases with no gene match: 7. The CDR3 loop spans 16 amino acids. Germline V lookup: CDR1 ENHRY, CDR2 SYGVKD. CDR3: CAIGLAGGTSTDTQYF. The DNA for the CDR3 is TGTGCCATCGGCCTAGCGGGGGGAACTAGCACAGATACGCAGTATTTT.

This chain uses TRBV12-3 or TRBV12-4 with TRBJ1-2; the match to TRBD1 covers 8 bases. J gave up 7 bases and V 6 bases, and 10 bases lay outside the gene matches. The CDR3 sequence is 14 residues long. The CDR3 here is CASSLHRGDRGYTF. CDR3 nucleotide sequence: TGTGCCAGCAGCCTGCACAGGGGGGACCGTGGCTACACCTTC.

This chain connects TRBV19 to TRBJ2-2, with TRBD2 matching 7 bases. Germline CDR1 is LNHDA and CDR2 is SQIVND (reference sequence). This CDR3 comprises 15 residues. V shed 6 bases, J shed 0 bases, and the junction held 4 bases outside the gene matches. The CDR3 nucleotides are TGTGCCAGTAGCACAGCGGGGCCGAACACCGGGGAGCTGTTTTTT. Its protein is CASSTAGPNTGELFF.

In its sample, this clonotype was seen a few times. The chain has TRBV12-3 or TRBV12-4 and TRBJ2-1, with 7 positions matching TRBD2. This CDR3 is built from 15 residues. J was trimmed by 5 bases and V by 3 bases; bases with no gene match: 7. The CDR3 DNA is TGTGCCAGCAGTTTTGTGGCGGGAGAGAACAATGAGCAGTTCTTC. It codes for CASSFVAGENNEQFF.

This clonotype was recorded only once. The chain recombines TRBV6-1 with TRBJ2-2; TRBD1 is a possible D gene (5 bases). V was trimmed by 5 bases and J by 1 base, leaving 11 bases between them. The CDR3 extends over 15 amino acids. Germline lookup yields CDR1 MNHNS and CDR2 SASEGT. The CDR3 loop reads CASSLWTRNTGELFF. In DNA form, the CDR3 reads TGTGCCAGCAGTCTGTGGACAAGGAACACCGGGGAGCTGTTTTTT.

CDR3 nucleotide sequence: TGTGCCAGCAGTGTCGTTGGGGGGTTGGTCTACGAGCAGTACGTC. Its translation: CASSVVGGLVYEQYV. The V call is TRBV6-4, the J call TRBJ2-7; tentative D call: TRBD2 (6 bases). CDR1 is MRHNA, CDR2 SNTAGT, per germline. CDR3 length: 15 amino acids. V dropped 4 bases and J dropped 3 bases, with 16 bases sitting between them.